The 8 T cell receptor beta chains given below trace back to one sample, sequenced in a study of siplizumab effects on memory and regulatory T cells. Only in-frame clones appear in the TCRdb table, and some are missing; sequencing was by immunoSEQ multiplex PCR. Of roughly 64,000 clones in the sample, around 96% were seen once. Sequencing input: naive CD8+ T cells sorted from blood. The receptors here all came from a human donor in good health.

The chain employs TRBV9 and TRBJ1-1; D may be TRBD1 (6 bases). V was cut by 4 bases and J by 11 bases, with 18 bases left in between. Germline values: CDR1 SGDLS, CDR2 YYNGEE. The CDR3 has 13 residues. The CDR3 region is CASSLSGNREAFF. CDR3 in DNA: TGTGCCAGCAGCCTTTCGGGGAACAGGGAGGCTTTCTTT.

This chain joins TRBV19 and TRBJ2-3, with D perhaps matching TRBD1 (6 bases). V gave up 5 bases and J gave up 4 bases, with 16 bases separating them. The CDR3 consists of 15 residues. Looked up from germline, CDR1 is LNHDA and CDR2 is SQIVND (reference sequence). The CDR3 region has the DNA TGTGCCAGTAGTCCAAGGGTGGGGGCCCCAGATACGCAGTATTTT. This codes for CASSPRVGAPDTQYF.

The V and J genes are TRBV27 and TRBJ1-2; a weak D match, TRBD1 (5 bases). CDR3 length: 13 residues. Germline V gives CDR1 MNHEY, CDR2 SMNVEV (reference sequence). Trimming cost V 2 bases and J 2 bases, with 6 bases left between them. For the CDR3, the DNA is TGTGCCAGCAGTTTAAGGGGAAACTATGGCTACACCTTC. Its translation is CASSLRGNYGYTF.

The gene calls are TRBV11-2 and TRBJ2-1, with TRBD2 matching 9 bases. The length of the CDR3 is 15 residues. Germline V lookup: CDR1 SGHAT, CDR2 FQNNGV. With 7 bases clipped from V and 4 bases from J, the junction kept 8 bases outside the gene matches. CDR3 residues: CASTGAGGPYNEQFF. CDR3 coding DNA: TGTGCCAGCACCGGAGCGGGGGGCCCGTACAATGAGCAGTTCTTC.

This clone was detected once. As DNA, the CDR3 is TGCAGTGCAACACAGGGTAGGGAGCAGTACTTC. Protein: CSATQGREQYF. V usage is TRBV20-1 and J usage is TRBJ2-7; maybe TRBD1 (6 bases). Trimming pared 6 bases from V and 7 bases from J, leaving 13 bases between. This CDR3 has 11 residues. The germline gives CDR1 DFQATT, CDR2 SNEGSKA (reference sequence).

The chain carries TRBV5-6 and TRBJ1-1, with D unclear. Trimming pared 3 bases from V and 6 bases from J, leaving 12 bases between. Germline CDR1 and CDR2: SGHDT and YYEEEE. The CDR3 length is 13 residues. CDR3 sequence reads: CASSYGPGAEAFF. The CDR3, as DNA: TGTGCCAGCAGCTACGGACCTGGGGCTGAAGCTTTCTTT.

The chain uses TRBV2 and TRBJ1-2; 9 nucleotides align to TRBD1. CDR1 is SNHLY, CDR2 FYNNEI, per germline. The CDR3 has 15 residues. V trimming: 10 bases; J trimming: 2 bases; junction bases outside the gene matches: 11. In nucleotides, the CDR3 is TGTGCCATCGACCCAAGGGACAGGGCCAACTATGGCTACACCTTC. Its protein is CAIDPRDRANYGYTF.

The genes are TRBV19 and TRBJ2-7, with a weak D call TRBD1 (5 bases). Germline V gene sequence: CDR1 LNHDA, CDR2 SQIVND (reference sequence). The CDR3 runs to 13 residues. V lost 10 bases and J lost 5, with 18 bases in between. This chain's CDR3 is CATSYWGYDEQYF. CDR3 DNA: TGTGCCACCTCATATTGGGGCTACGACGAGCAGTACTTC.